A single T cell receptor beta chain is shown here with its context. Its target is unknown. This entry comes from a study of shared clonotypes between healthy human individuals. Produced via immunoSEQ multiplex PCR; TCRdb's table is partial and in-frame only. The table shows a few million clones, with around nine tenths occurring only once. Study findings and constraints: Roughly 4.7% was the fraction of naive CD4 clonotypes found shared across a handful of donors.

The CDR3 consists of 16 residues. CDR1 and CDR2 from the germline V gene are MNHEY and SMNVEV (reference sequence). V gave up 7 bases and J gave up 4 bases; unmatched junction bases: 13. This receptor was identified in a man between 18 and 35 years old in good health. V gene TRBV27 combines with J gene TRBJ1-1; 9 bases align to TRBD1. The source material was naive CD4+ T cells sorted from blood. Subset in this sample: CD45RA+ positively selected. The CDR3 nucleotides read TGTGCCAGCAAAGAGACCGGGACAGGGTACGGCACTGAAGCTTTCTTT. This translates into CASKETGTGYGTEAFF.